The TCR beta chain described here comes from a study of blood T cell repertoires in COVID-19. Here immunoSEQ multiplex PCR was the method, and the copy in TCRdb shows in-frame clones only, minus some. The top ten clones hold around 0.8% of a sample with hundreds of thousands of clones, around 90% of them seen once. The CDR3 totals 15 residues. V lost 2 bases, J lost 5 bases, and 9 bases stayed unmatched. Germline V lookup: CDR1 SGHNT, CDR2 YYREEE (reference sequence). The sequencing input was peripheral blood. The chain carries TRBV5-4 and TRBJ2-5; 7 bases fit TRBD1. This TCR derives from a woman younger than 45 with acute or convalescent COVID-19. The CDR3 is CASSFPTGNTETQYF. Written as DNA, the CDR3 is TGTGCCAGCAGCTTCCCGACAGGGAACACCGAGACCCAGTACTTC.